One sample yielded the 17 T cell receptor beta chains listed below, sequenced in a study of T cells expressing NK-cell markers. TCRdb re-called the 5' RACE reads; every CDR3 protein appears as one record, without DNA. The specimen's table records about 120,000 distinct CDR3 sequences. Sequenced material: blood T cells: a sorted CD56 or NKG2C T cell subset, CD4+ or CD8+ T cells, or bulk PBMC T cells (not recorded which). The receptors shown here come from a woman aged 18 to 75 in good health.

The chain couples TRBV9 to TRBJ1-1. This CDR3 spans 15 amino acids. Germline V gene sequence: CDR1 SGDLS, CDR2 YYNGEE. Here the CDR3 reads CASSVEGTMNTEAFF.

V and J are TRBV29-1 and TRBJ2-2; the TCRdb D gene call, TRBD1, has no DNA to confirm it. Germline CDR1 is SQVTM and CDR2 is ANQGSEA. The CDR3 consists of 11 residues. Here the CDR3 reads CSVPRGGELFF.

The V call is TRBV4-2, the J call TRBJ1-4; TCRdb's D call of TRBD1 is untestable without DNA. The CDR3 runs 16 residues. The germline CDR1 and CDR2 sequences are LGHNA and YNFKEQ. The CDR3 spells CASSQDPDRGNEKLFF.

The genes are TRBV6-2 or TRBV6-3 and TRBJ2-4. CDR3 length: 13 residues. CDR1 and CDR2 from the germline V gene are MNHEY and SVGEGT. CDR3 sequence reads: CASSYDWSDIQYF.

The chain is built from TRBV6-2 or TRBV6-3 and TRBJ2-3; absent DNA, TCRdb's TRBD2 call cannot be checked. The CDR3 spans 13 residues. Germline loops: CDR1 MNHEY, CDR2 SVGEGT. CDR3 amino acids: CASSRGSPDTQYF.

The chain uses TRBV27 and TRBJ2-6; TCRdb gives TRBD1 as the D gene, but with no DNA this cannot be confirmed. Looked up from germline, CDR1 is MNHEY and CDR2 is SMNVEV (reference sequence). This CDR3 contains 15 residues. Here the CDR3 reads CASSLRGSGANVLTF.

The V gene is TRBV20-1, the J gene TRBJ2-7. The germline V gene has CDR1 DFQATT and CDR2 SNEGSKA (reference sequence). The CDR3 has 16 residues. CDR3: CSARDERQLASYEQYF.

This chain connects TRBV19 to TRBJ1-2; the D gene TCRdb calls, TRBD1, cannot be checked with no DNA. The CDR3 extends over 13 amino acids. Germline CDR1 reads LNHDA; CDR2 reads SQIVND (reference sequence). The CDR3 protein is CASTPGANYGYTF.

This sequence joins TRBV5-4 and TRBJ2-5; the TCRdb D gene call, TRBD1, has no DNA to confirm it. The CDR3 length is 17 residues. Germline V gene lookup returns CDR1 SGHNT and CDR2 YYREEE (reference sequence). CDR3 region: CASSWEEQGQVSETQYF. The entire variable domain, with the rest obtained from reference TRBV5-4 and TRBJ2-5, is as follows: ETGVTQSPTHLIKTRGQQVTLRCSSQSGHNTVSWYQQALGQGPQFIFQYYREEENGRGNFPPRFSGLQFPNYSSELNVNALELDDSALYLCASSWEEQGQVSETQYFGPGTRLLVL.

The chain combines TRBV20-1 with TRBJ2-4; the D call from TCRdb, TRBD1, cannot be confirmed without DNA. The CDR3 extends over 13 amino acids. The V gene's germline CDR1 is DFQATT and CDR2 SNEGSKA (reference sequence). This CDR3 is CSARDLGGFIQYF.

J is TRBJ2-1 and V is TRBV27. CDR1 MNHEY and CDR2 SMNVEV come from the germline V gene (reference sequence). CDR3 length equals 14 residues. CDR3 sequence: CASSLTTTYNEQFF.

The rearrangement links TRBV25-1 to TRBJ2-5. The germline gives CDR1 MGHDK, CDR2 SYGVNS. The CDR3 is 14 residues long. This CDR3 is CASSGDGYQETQYF.

The CDR3 reads CASSPRAATDTQYF. The V gene is TRBV27, the J gene TRBJ2-3; the TCRdb D gene call, TRBD1, has no DNA to confirm it. CDR3 length: 14 amino acids. In germline, CDR1 is MNHEY, CDR2 SMNVEV (reference sequence).

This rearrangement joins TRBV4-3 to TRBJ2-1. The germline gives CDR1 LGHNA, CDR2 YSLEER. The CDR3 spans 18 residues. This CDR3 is CASSQDLAAGGIYNEQFF.

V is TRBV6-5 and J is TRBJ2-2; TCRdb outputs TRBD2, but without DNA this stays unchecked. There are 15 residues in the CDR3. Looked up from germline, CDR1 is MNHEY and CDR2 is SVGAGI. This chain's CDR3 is CASSYFTSGTGELFF.

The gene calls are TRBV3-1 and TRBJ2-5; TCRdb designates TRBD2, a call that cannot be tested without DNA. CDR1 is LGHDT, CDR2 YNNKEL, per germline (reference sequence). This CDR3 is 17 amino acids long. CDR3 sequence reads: CASSKGLAGGYQETQYF.

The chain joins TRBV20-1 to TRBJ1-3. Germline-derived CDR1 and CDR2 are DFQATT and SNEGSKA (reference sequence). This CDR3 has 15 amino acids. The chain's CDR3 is CSARDIPNSGNTIYF.